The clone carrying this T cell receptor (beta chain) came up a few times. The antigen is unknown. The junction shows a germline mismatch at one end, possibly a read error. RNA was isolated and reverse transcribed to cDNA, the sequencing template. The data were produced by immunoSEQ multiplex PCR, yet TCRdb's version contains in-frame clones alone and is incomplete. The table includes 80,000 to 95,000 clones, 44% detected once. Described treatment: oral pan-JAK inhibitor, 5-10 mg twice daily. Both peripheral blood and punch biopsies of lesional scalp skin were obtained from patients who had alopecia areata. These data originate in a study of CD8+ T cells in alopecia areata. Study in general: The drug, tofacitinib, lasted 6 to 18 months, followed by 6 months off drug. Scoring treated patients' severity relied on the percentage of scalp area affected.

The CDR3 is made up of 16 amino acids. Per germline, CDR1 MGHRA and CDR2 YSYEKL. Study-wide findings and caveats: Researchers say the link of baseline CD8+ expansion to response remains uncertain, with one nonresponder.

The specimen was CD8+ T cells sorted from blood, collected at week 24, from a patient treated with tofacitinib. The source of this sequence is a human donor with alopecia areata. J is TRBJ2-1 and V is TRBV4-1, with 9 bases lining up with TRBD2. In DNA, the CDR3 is TGTGCCAGCAGCCAAGAAGTAGCGGGAGTCGGCAATGAGCAGTTCTTC. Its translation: CASSQEVAGVGNEQFF.